This T cell receptor (beta chain) was sequenced for a study of T cell repertoires in cytomegalovirus infection. Study-level background: Indications of both CMV infection and matching HLA type were provided by public TCR beta signatures. Study-level points and caveats: HLA-C-restricted CMV clonotypes gave the most frequent clonotype in two of eight donors.

TCRdb processed the reads anew with MiXCR; each CDR3 protein has one entry. The repertoire consists of some 900,000 distinct CDR3 sequences, with 30% to 35% occurring once and the leading ten covering over 10%. Turning to this clonotype: What it binds is unknown.

CDR1 and CDR2 from the germline V gene are LNHDA and SQIVND (reference sequence). CDR3 size: 15 residues. The V end was cut by 1 base, the J end by 1 base, with 10 bases between. Source: cultured CD8+ T cells from PBMCs, taken from culture after CMV antigen stimulation. This TCR was sampled from a human donor in good health (CMV status not recorded). Some clones in this sample may be carry-over from other donors' samples. The chain employs TRBV19 and TRBJ1-1; D is unresolved. The CDR3 coding sequence is TGTGCCAGTAGTATAGTGACCCAGAAGAACACTGAAGCTTTCTTT. Residues: CASSIVTQKNTEAFF.